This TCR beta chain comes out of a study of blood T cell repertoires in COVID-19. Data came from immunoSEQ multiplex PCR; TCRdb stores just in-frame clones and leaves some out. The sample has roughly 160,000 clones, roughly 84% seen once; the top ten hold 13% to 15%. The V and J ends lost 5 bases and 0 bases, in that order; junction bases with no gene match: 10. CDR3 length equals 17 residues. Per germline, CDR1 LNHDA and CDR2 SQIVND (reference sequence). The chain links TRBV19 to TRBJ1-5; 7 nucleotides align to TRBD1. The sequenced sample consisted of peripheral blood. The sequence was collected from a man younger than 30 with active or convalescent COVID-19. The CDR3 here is CASSQDRRSLSNQPQHF. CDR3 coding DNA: TGTGCCAGTAGTCAGGACAGGAGATCTCTTAGCAATCAGCCCCAGCATTTT.